The clone carrying this TCR beta chain was observed once. Its specificity is unknown. This entry belongs to a study of cytomegalovirus exposure and HLA in healthy donors. Study-level background: The 110 or so validation repertoires used a platform that matched the one used for the roughly 700 first-cohort repertoires, as a later analysis reported. Notes on the study in general: Cytomegalovirus association was listed for about 180 TCR beta chains.

TCRdb keeps only in-frame clones here, not all; method: immunoSEQ multiplex PCR. The sample comprises some 120,000 clones, around 85% of which are singletons, and under 2.5% rests with the top ten. Sequencing used PBMCs. The TCR comes from a woman under 40 in good health and CMV-seronegative.

CDR3 sequence reads: CASSFRGQNYGYTF. The CDR3 nucleotides are TGTGCCAGCAGCTTTAGGGGGCAGAACTATGGCTACACCTTC. This chain joins TRBV5-6 and TRBJ1-2; 7 nucleotides match TRBD1. CDR1 is SGHDT, CDR2 YYEEEE, per germline. Unmatched junction bases numbered 3, after V lost 2 bases and J lost 2 bases. The CDR3 totals 14 residues.